This TCR beta chain was identified in a study of early T cells in non-severe SARS-CoV-2 infection. Whole-study results and caveats: Lookups in VDJdb leaned toward anti-spike CD8 responses and missed private and CD4 specificities.

Between the trimmed V and J ends, which lost 2 bases and 2 bases, there was a span of 7 bases. The V gene's germline CDR1 is SGHDN and CDR2 FVKESK. This CDR3 comprises 14 residues. Using its own MiXCR run on the 5' RACE reads, TCRdb lists one record per CDR3 protein. The table has approximately 99,000 distinct CDR3 sequences, about 12% seen once; the top ten hold around 3.2%. As concerns this clonotype: Its antigen is as yet unknown.

The sample taken for sequencing was whole blood. The J gene is TRBJ1-3, the V gene TRBV14, with no clear D. The clonotype comes from an adult who was a healthcare worker with PCR-confirmed SARS-CoV-2 infection or an uninfected control (not recorded which). As DNA, the CDR3 is TGTGCCAGCAGCCAAACAGTTCCTGGAAACACCATATATTTT. It specifies CASSQTVPGNTIYF.